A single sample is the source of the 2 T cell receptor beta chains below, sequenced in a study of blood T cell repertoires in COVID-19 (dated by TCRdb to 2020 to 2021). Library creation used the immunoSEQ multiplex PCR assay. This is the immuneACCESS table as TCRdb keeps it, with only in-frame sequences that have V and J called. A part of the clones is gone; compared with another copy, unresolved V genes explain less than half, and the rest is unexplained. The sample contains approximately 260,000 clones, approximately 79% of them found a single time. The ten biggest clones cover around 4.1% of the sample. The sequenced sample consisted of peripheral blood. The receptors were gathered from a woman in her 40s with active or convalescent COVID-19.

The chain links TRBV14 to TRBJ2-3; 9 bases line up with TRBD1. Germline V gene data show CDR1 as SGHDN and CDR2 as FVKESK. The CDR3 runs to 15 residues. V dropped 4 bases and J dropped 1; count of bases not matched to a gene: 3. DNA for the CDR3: TGTGCCAGCAGCCCTCGGGACAGGGGCACAGATACGCAGTATTTT. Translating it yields CASSPRDRGTDTQYF.

CDR3 DNA sequence: TGTGCCAGCAATGGACAGGGCTTATCCAGCTACACCTTC. Its translation is CASNGQGLSSYTF. J is TRBJ1-2 and V is TRBV12-3 or TRBV12-4; 8 positions agree with TRBD1. V shed 7 bases and J 9 bases; nucleotides not matched to a gene: 10. The length of the CDR3 is 13 residues.